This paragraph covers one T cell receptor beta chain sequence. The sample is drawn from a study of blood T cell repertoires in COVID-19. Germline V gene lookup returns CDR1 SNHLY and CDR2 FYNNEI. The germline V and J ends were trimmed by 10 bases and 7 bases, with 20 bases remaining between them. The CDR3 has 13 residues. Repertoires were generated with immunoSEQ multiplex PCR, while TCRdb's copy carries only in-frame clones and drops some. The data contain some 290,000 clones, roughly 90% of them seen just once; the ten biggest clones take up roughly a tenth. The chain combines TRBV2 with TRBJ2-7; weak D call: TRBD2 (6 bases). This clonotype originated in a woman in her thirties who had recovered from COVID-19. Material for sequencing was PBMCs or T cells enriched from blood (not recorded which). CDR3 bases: TGTGCCACAGAAGGCGGGGTTCCTGGGGAGCAGTACTTC. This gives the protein CATEGGVPGEQYF. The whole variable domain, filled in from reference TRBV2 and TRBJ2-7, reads EPEVTQTPSHQVTQMGQEVILRCVPISNHLYFYWYRQILGQKVEFLVSFYNNEISEKSEIFDDQFSVERPDGSNFTLKIRSTKLEDSAMYFCATEGGVPGEQYFGPGTRLTVT.